The present entry profiles one T cell receptor beta chain with its context. The target antigen is unknown. This specimen belongs to a study of Tregs in tolerant kidney transplant recipients. Study-wide findings and caveats: Biological reproducibility was not directly addressed, but technical replication error appeared minimal. Tolerant patients' donor-specific Tregs expanded beyond overall Tregs, suggesting antigen-driven growth. The most relevant donor-specific Treg TCRbeta repertoire apparently came from expansion with activated donor B cells.

Unstimulated regulatory T cells (CD4+CD25+CD127-), CD4+CD25- non-regulatory cells, CD4 and CD8 cells were FACS-sorted from thawed PBMCs. Sequencing was performed with immunoSEQ multiplex PCR; in TCRdb, only in-frame clones are kept and a portion is missing. The table lists about 77,000 clones, 95% to 98% of them singletons. This receptor was obtained from a human donor who received a combined kidney and bone marrow transplant. Sample: CD4+ T cells from blood, taken before the transplant.

CDR3 sequence reads: CASSHDPGLADTGELFF. CDR3 nucleotides: TGTGCCAGCAGCCATGATCCGGGACTAGCTGACACCGGGGAGCTGTTTTTT. The rearrangement uses TRBV4-2 and TRBJ2-2; the match to TRBD2 covers 9 bases. Germline lookup yields CDR1 LGHNA and CDR2 YNFKEQ. Losses at the gene ends were 3 bases for V and 3 bases for J; bases not matched to a gene: 8. The CDR3 covers 17 residues.